The T cell receptor (beta chain) under discussion was sequenced for a study of blood T cell repertoires in COVID-19. Study context: Sites in the United States, Italy and Spain provided acute and convalescent COVID-19 samples. T cells, B-cell-depleted T cells, or PBMCs supplied cDNA or gDNA.

Trimming took 5 bases from V and 0 from J, leaving 9 bases between them. The CDR3 runs to 14 residues. CDR1 is MDHEN, CDR2 SYDVKM, per germline. Original processing methods: Using reference gene primer amplification, nucleated cell counts were estimated. The assay was immunoSEQ multiplex PCR, and TCRdb's table has in-frame clones only and misses some. That table gives V, J and clone size, and the DNA gave D and trimming. Of 120,000 to 150,000 clones in the sample, 84% were seen once. Sequenced material: peripheral blood. The J gene is TRBJ2-3, the V gene TRBV28; possibly TRBD1 for D (6 bases). The clonotype originates from a human donor in a cohort sampled during active COVID-19. CDR3 sequence: CASSLDRSTDTQYF. As DNA, the CDR3 is TGTGCCAGCAGTCTCGACAGGAGCACAGATACGCAGTATTTT.